This T cell receptor (beta chain) emerged from a study of T-cell memory formation after mild COVID-19. Study-level information: The study found TCR clusters largely donor specific. Whole-study results and caveats: Confirmation was lacking for SARS-CoV-2 specificity of second-wave clones that peaked on day 37. Some clones that responded turned up in pre-infection memory, which suggests that cross-reactive memory joined in.

As for this clonotype: Its antigen remains unidentified.

Sample barcodes and UMIs were carried by the TCR alpha and TCR beta cDNA libraries that 5'RACE generated with constant-segment primers. Using its own MiXCR run on the 5' RACE reads, TCRdb lists one record per CDR3 protein. The sample has fewer than 250,000 distinct CDR3 sequences, 27% seen once. Sequenced sample: PBMCs or a T cell subset sorted from them (not recorded which). The sequence was collected from an adult woman who had mild COVID-19 (a few samples of this study predate the infection). Cell type and time point are not known.

CDR3 in amino acids: CASSLDQGAWEKLFF. The CDR3 DNA is TGTGCCAGCAGCTTAGATCAGGGGGCGTGGGAAAAACTGTTTTTT. The chain links TRBV7-9 to TRBJ1-4, with TRBD1 matching over 8 bases. CDR3 length: 15 amino acids. Germline lookup yields CDR1 SEHNR and CDR2 FQNEAQ (reference sequence). The junction had 6 bases not matched to a gene; V was cut back by 1 base and J by 8 bases.